These 28 T cell receptor beta chains were sequenced from one sample in a study of T cell changes during pregnancy in multiple sclerosis. Sequencing used immunoSEQ multiplex PCR; TCRdb keeps in-frame clones, though not all of them. The profile covers over 45,000 clones, with about 92% appearing a single time and 0.45% to 0.6% taken by the ten largest. The sequenced sample was CD4+ T cells from peripheral blood mononuclear cells, obtained after pregnancy. Receptors were obtained from a female donor with multiple sclerosis, enrolled in a pregnancy study.

This clone was counted once. The J gene is TRBJ1-2, the V gene TRBV6-1; perhaps TRBD1 as D (6 bases). V lost 5 bases and J 5 bases, leaving 18 bases between the germline ends. The germline V gene encodes CDR1 MNHNS and CDR2 SASEGT. The CDR3 spans 15 residues. The CDR3 nucleotides read TGTGCCAGCAGTACCCTAACGACAGGTGATTATGGCTACACCTTC. Protein product: CASSTLTTGDYGYTF.

The chain links TRBV19 to TRBJ2-2; 9 bases line up with TRBD2. The ends lost 3 bases at V and 8 bases at J; junction bases unmatched: 16. Germline loops: CDR1 LNHDA, CDR2 SQIVND (reference sequence). The CDR3 extends over 18 amino acids. DNA for the CDR3: TGTGCCAGTAGTATCGAAGCCGCCGGGACTAGCTTTTGGGGGGAGCTGTTTTTT. It codes for CASSIEAAGTSFWGELFF.

The chain couples TRBV6-1 to TRBJ1-5; TRBD1 is a possible D gene (5 bases). CDR3 length: 15 amino acids. Trimming cost V 7 bases and J 7 bases, with 20 bases left between them. The germline V gene has CDR1 MNHNS and CDR2 SASEGT. The CDR3 loop is CASTPVGGGRQPQHF. For the CDR3, the DNA is TGTGCCAGCACGCCTGTTGGGGGGGGAAGGCAGCCCCAGCATTTT.

The chain links TRBV18 to TRBJ2-7; TRBD2 matches at 11 bases. With V trimmed by 2 bases and J by 4 bases, 4 bases remained unmatched. The CDR3 has 15 amino acids. Germline CDR1 and CDR2: KGHSH and LQKENI. The CDR3 here is CASSPSTSGRYEQYF. The CDR3 DNA sequence: TGTGCCAGCTCACCATCAACTAGCGGGAGATACGAGCAGTACTTC.

The V gene is TRBV11-3, the J gene TRBJ2-7, with D possibly matching TRBD2 (5 bases). V was trimmed by 3 bases and J by 0 bases, leaving 9 bases between them. The CDR3 contains 14 residues. Germline CDR1 is SGHNT and CDR2 is YENEEA. CDR3 residues: CASSFSGSSYEQYF. CDR3 nucleotide sequence: TGTGCCAGCAGCTTCAGCGGTTCCTCCTACGAGCAGTACTTC.

The CDR3 loop is CASSADPRGSGNTIYF. CDR3 nucleotides: TGTGCCAGCAGCGCCGATCCCAGGGGATCTGGAAACACCATATATTTT. The V gene is TRBV9, the J gene TRBJ1-3; D possibly corresponds to TRBD1 (6 bases). The V gene lost 3 bases and the J gene lost 1 base, with 14 bases spanning the gap. The CDR3 has 16 residues. Looked up from germline, CDR1 is SGDLS and CDR2 is YYNGEE.

CDR3: CASMFTGISYEQYF. CDR3 nucleotides: TGTGCCAGCATGTTCACAGGGATCTCCTACGAGCAGTACTTC. V gene TRBV2 combines with J gene TRBJ2-7, with TRBD1 as a possible D gene (6 bases). The V end was cut by 7 bases, the J end by 0 bases, with 13 bases between. The germline CDR1 and CDR2 sequences are SNHLY and FYNNEI. The CDR3 is made up of 14 amino acids.

The chain employs TRBV5-1 and TRBJ2-1; D remains unclear. Germline V gene sequence: CDR1 SGHRS, CDR2 YFSETQ. V was pared by 4 bases and J by 3 bases, with 8 bases between. The CDR3 extends over 13 amino acids. The CDR3, as DNA: TGCGCCAGCAGCCCCAGGAACTACAATGAGCAGTTCTTC. It is translated as CASSPRNYNEQFF.

J is TRBJ1-5 and V is TRBV19, with a possible D match to TRBD1 (5 bases). CDR3 length: 17 residues. The ends were cut back, 5 bases at V and 3 bases at J, with 20 bases in the middle. The germline V gene encodes CDR1 LNHDA and CDR2 SQIVND (reference sequence). CDR3 bases: TGTGCCAGTAGTGAGTGGGCAGGGCTGCCTAACAATCAGCCCCAGCATTTT. Amino acids: CASSEWAGLPNNQPQHF.

This rearrangement joins TRBV19 to TRBJ2-3, with 7 bases that match TRBD1. The germline V gene has CDR1 LNHDA and CDR2 SQIVND (reference sequence). The V segment lost 6 bases and the J segment 1 base; nucleotides outside the gene matches: 7. The CDR3 contains 15 residues. The CDR3 DNA reads as TGTGCCAGTAGCAACGACAGGGTAGGCACAGATACGCAGTATTTT. Protein product: CASSNDRVGTDTQYF.

The chain has TRBV18 and TRBJ1-4, with D uncertain. This CDR3 has 14 residues. V lost 2 bases, J lost 8 bases, and 12 bases lay in between. The germline gives CDR1 KGHSH, CDR2 LQKENI. This chain's CDR3 is CASSPDQVGEKLFF. For the CDR3, the DNA is TGTGCCAGCTCACCAGACCAGGTTGGGGAAAAACTGTTTTTT.

The CDR3 DNA is TGTGCCAGCTCCCCCGCTACTACGATGAACACTGAAGCTTTCTTT. Its translation: CASSPATTMNTEAFF. The genes are TRBV18 and TRBJ1-1; D unclear. This CDR3 is 15 amino acids long. V dropped 6 bases and J dropped 0 bases, with 14 bases sitting between them. Germline V lookup: CDR1 KGHSH, CDR2 LQKENI.

The chain has TRBV7-3 and TRBJ2-2; 11 bases agree with TRBD1. Germline V gives CDR1 SGHTA, CDR2 FQGTGA. The length of the CDR3 is 16 residues. The ends lost 2 bases at V and 7 bases at J; junction bases unmatched: 6. As DNA, the CDR3 is TGTGCCAGCAGCTTATACGGGACAGGGGGTAACGGGGAGCTGTTTTTT. It yields the protein CASSLYGTGGNGELFF.

For this clone: This specimen includes other DNA sequences encoding the same CDR3. The chain recombines TRBV7-9 with TRBJ2-3, with 9 bases lining up with TRBD2. The CDR3 sequence is 15 residues long. V lost 1 base, J lost 1 base, and 0 bases stayed unmatched. The germline CDR1 and CDR2 sequences are SEHNR and FQNEAQ (reference sequence). The CDR3 bases are TGTGCCAGCAGCTTAGGACTAGCGGGCACAGATACGCAGTATTTT. It specifies CASSLGLAGTDTQYF.

This chain uses TRBV7-9 with TRBJ2-2, with D perhaps matching TRBD1 (6 bases). The germline V gene encodes CDR1 SEHNR and CDR2 FQNEAQ (reference sequence). V gave up 1 base and J gave up 0 bases, with 9 bases separating them. This CDR3 contains 16 residues. The CDR3 here is CASSLGGRANTGELFF. CDR3 DNA: TGTGCCAGCAGCTTAGGGGGGCGGGCGAACACCGGGGAGCTGTTTTTT. The variable domain in full, completed from reference TRBV7-9 and TRBJ2-2, reads DTGVSQNPRHKITKRGQNVTFRCDPISEHNRLYWYRQTLGQGPEFLTYFQNEAQLEKSRLLSDRFSAERPKGSFSTLEIQRTEQGDSAMYLCASSLGGRANTGELFFGEGSRLTVL.

The chain recombines TRBV19 with TRBJ1-4; 8 bases line up with TRBD1. The CDR3 spans 14 residues. After removal of 8 bases from V and 3 bases from J, the junction contained 5 bases not matched to a gene. Looked up from germline, CDR1 is LNHDA and CDR2 is SQIVND (reference sequence). CDR3 residues: CASAQQGANEKLFF. Here the CDR3 DNA reads TGTGCCAGTGCACAACAGGGGGCTAATGAAAAACTGTTTTTT.

The chain is built from TRBV5-1 and TRBJ1-5; D gene uncertain. The CDR3 is made up of 14 amino acids. Germline loops: CDR1 SGHRS, CDR2 YFSETQ. V lost 0 bases, J lost 0 bases, and 4 bases lay in between. The CDR3 region is CASSLGNSNQPQHF. Written as DNA, the CDR3 is TGCGCCAGCAGCTTGGGTAATAGCAATCAGCCCCAGCATTTT.

This clone has only one observation. This chain joins TRBV7-2 and TRBJ2-7; weak D call: TRBD2 (6 bases). The CDR3 runs 15 residues. V dropped 4 bases and J dropped 3 bases, with 16 bases sitting between them. The V gene's germline CDR1 is SGHTA and CDR2 FQGNSA. CDR3 region: CASSSSGTVSYEQYF. DNA of the CDR3: TGTGCCAGCAGCTCCTCCGGGACTGTCAGCTACGAGCAGTACTTC.

The rearrangement joins TRBV2 to TRBJ1-1; D gene uncertain. The CDR3 spans 14 residues. Trimming left V 0 bases short and J 11 bases short, with 16 bases between. CDR1 is SNHLY and CDR2 is FYNNEI in the germline V gene. In nucleotides, the CDR3 is TGTGCCAGCAGTGAAGCGCTAACTAGACTTTTGGCTTTCTTT. Translated: CASSEALTRLLAFF. Based on the CDR3 plus reference TRBV2 and TRBJ1-1, the full variable domain is EPEVTQTPSHQVTQMGQEVILRCVPISNHLYFYWYRQILGQKVEFLVSFYNNEISEKSEIFDDQFSVERPDGSNFTLKIRSTKLEDSAMYFCASSEALTRLLAFFGQGTRLTVV.

The chain couples TRBV19 to TRBJ2-1, with D perhaps TRBD1 (6 bases). The CDR3 totals 15 residues. Germline CDR1 LNHDA, CDR2 SQIVND (reference sequence). The V end was cut by 3 bases, the J end by 9 bases, with 18 bases between. CDR3 residues: CASSIWPGAQGEQFF. DNA of the CDR3: TGTGCCAGTAGTATCTGGCCAGGGGCCCAGGGTGAGCAGTTCTTC.

The V and J genes are TRBV7-2 and TRBJ2-1; D ambiguous. This CDR3 comprises 13 residues. V was cut by 5 bases and J by 0 bases, with 5 bases left in between. Germline V gene lookup returns CDR1 SGHTA and CDR2 FQGNSA. CDR3 amino acids: CASSPFSYNEQFF. CDR3 DNA: TGTGCCAGCAGCCCCTTCTCCTACAATGAGCAGTTCTTC.

The chain employs TRBV19 and TRBJ2-3; 11 bases fit TRBD1. CDR1 is LNHDA, CDR2 SQIVND, per germline (reference sequence). J was trimmed by 5 bases and V by 7 bases; bases with no gene match: 8. The CDR3 is 15 amino acids. The CDR3 sequence: CASNSRTGGRDTQYF. The CDR3 region has the DNA TGTGCCAGTAACTCTCGGACAGGGGGCCGAGATACGCAGTATTTT.

The chain is built from TRBV28 and TRBJ2-6, with 7 positions matching TRBD1. The CDR3 is 15 amino acids. CDR1 is MDHEN and CDR2 is SYDVKM in the germline V gene. V shed 8 bases and J 2 bases; nucleotides not matched to a gene: 6. Here the CDR3 reads CASGGRGPGANVLTF. DNA of the CDR3: TGTGCCAGCGGGGGAAGGGGGCCTGGGGCCAACGTCCTGACTTTC.

This chain connects TRBV5-1 to TRBJ2-5, with 8 bases matching TRBD2. The CDR3 loop spans 16 amino acids. The V gene's germline CDR1 is SGHRS and CDR2 YFSETQ. The junction had 11 bases not matched to a gene; V was cut back by 2 bases and J by 5 bases. In nucleotides, the CDR3 is TGCGCCAGCAGCTTCGGGGGGGCGGGGTCCCAGGAGACCCAGTACTTC. Amino acid sequence: CASSFGGAGSQETQYF.

There are a few counts of this clone. V gene TRBV5-1 combines with J gene TRBJ1-5; D is perhaps TRBD1 (6 bases). V was trimmed by 4 bases and J by 6 bases, leaving 11 bases between them. This CDR3 spans 13 amino acids. Germline assignment: CDR1 SGHRS and CDR2 YFSETQ. The CDR3 coding sequence is TGCGCCAGCAGCCGGGGAGGGGGTCAGCCCCAGCATTTT. Its translation is CASSRGGGQPQHF.

V usage is TRBV6-6 and J usage is TRBJ1-2; a weak D match, TRBD1 (5 bases). Germline lookup yields CDR1 MNHNY and CDR2 SVGAGI (reference sequence). V was trimmed by 5 bases and J by 4 bases, leaving 20 bases between them. CDR3 length: 16 residues. The CDR3 spells CASSTGLEGWTYGYTF. The CDR3 DNA reads as TGTGCCAGCAGTACCGGCTTGGAGGGGTGGACCTATGGCTACACCTTC.

The chain recombines TRBV7-8 with TRBJ1-1, with a possible D match to TRBD1 (5 bases). Per the germline V gene, CDR1 is SGHVS and CDR2 is FQNEAQ. This CDR3 spans 15 amino acids. V gave up 6 bases and J gave up 0 bases, with 14 bases separating them. CDR3 sequence reads: CASRGGRHMNTEAFF. The CDR3 nucleotides are TGTGCCAGCAGGGGGGGGAGACACATGAACACTGAAGCTTTCTTT. The entire variable domain, with the rest obtained from reference TRBV7-8 and TRBJ1-1, is as follows: GAGVSQSPRYKVAKRGQDVALRCDPISGHVSLFWYQQALGQGPEFLTYFQNEAQLDKSGLPSDRFFAERPEGSVSTLKIQRTQQEDSAVYLCASRGGRHMNTEAFFGQGTRLTVV.

The genes are TRBV7-3 and TRBJ2-2; 12 bases align to TRBD2. From germline, CDR1 is SGHTA and CDR2 FQGTGA. The CDR3 extends over 14 amino acids. V lost 5 bases and J lost 5; bases outside the gene matches: 0. The CDR3 nucleotides read TGTGCCAGCAGCGGACTAGCGGGAACCGGGGAGCTGTTTTTT. The encoded protein is CASSGLAGTGELFF.